The rows below give T cell receptor beta chains drawn from one sample of a study of Ad26.COV2.S vaccination and SARS-CoV-2 variants. Produced via immunoSEQ multiplex PCR; TCRdb's table is partial and in-frame only. This table has 43,000 or so clones, roughly 84% appearing once. This material consisted of peripheral blood, taken after recovery from COVID-19. The receptor set was obtained from a human donor who had recovered from COVID-19. Both conserved end residues are part of each CDR3. A D gene is named only where the DNA matches it firmly. Size is omitted from some rows. Given values are once, few, many or a class for expanded clones.

CDR3: CASSAGGEAYEQYF
DNA: TGCGCCAGCAGTGCAGGCGGGGAGGCTTACGAGCAGTACTTC
size: NA
V: TRBV10-1
D: NA
J: TRBJ2-7

CDR3: CASSPFAGGYNEQFF
DNA: TGTGCCAGCAGCCCCTTCGCGGGCGGATACAATGAGCAGTTCTTC
size: NA
V: TRBV3-1/TRBV3-2
D: NA
J: TRBJ2-1

CDR3: CATSLGNEQFF
DNA: TGTGCCACCAGTCTGGGCAATGAGCAGTTCTTC
size: NA
V: TRBV24-1
D: NA
J: TRBJ2-1

CDR3: CASIGLAGNTDTQYF
DNA: TGTGCCAGTATTGGACTAGCGGGGAACACAGATACGCAGTATTTT
size: NA
V: TRBV19
D: TRBD2
J: TRBJ2-3

CDR3: CASSQTRVSLGYTF
DNA: TGTGCCAGCAGCCAAACAAGGGTGTCATTAGGCTACACCTTC
size: NA
V: TRBV3-1/TRBV3-2
D: NA
J: TRBJ1-2

CDR3: CAISETGEPGYTF
DNA: TGTGCCATCAGTGAGACAGGGGAACCTGGCTACACCTTC
size: NA
V: TRBV10-3
D: TRBD1
J: TRBJ1-2

CDR3: CASSRRADGSYNEQFF
DNA: TGTGCCAGCAGCCGTCGGGCGGACGGCTCCTACAATGAGCAGTTCTTC
size: NA
V: TRBV11-2
D: NA
J: TRBJ2-1

CDR3: CASSQREAGNTIYF
DNA: TGTGCCAGCAGCCAAAGGGAAGCTGGCAACACCATATATTTT
size: few
V: TRBV3-1/TRBV3-2
D: NA
J: TRBJ1-3

CDR3: CATSDSQRGGLAKNIQYF
DNA: TGTGCCACCAGTGATTCCCAACGGGGGGGCTTAGCCAAAAACATTCAGTACTTC
size: NA
V: TRBV24-1
D: TRBD2
J: TRBJ2-4

CDR3: CASSPTSGLAAPYEQYF
DNA: TGTGCCAGCAGCCCGACGTCGGGGCTAGCGGCCCCCTACGAGCAGTACTTC
size: NA
V: TRBV3-1/TRBV3-2
D: TRBD2
J: TRBJ2-7

CDR3: CASSPPGQMNTEAFF
DNA: TGTGCCAGCTCTCCCCCAGGGCAGATGAACACTGAAGCTTTCTTT
size: NA
V: TRBV18
D: NA
J: TRBJ1-1

CDR3: CASSESSGGVETQYF
DNA: TGTGCCAGCAGTGAATCCAGCGGGGGGGTAGAGACCCAGTACTTC
size: NA
V: TRBV6-1
D: TRBD2
J: TRBJ2-5

CDR3: CASSRGLSNEKLFF
DNA: TGTGCCAGCAGCCGAGGCCTCAGTAATGAAAAACTGTTTTTT
size: NA
V: TRBV11-2
D: NA
J: TRBJ1-4

CDR3: CATSDSPHGYTF
DNA: TGTGCCACCAGTGACAGCCCCCATGGCTACACCTTC
size: NA
V: TRBV24-1
D: NA
J: TRBJ1-2

CDR3: CASSLSATGEAFF
DNA: TGTGCCAGCAGTTTATCGGCCACGGGAGAAGCTTTCTTT
size: few
V: TRBV27
D: NA
J: TRBJ1-1

CDR3: CASSPGTADPNEKLFF
DNA: TGTGCCAGCAGCCCCGGCACAGCAGACCCCAATGAAAAACTGTTTTTT
size: once
V: TRBV4-2
D: NA
J: TRBJ1-4

CDR3: CASSLRGQPQHF
DNA: TGTGCCAGCAGCTTACGTGGTCAGCCCCAGCATTTT
size: once
V: TRBV7-2
D: NA
J: TRBJ1-5

CDR3: CASSLQIYNSPLHF
DNA: TGTGCCAGCAGTTTACAGATTTATAATTCACCCCTCCACTTT
size: NA
V: TRBV27
D: NA
J: TRBJ1-6

CDR3: CASSFSGQGPIQETQYF
DNA: TGTGCCAGCAGCTTCTCTGGACAGGGCCCCATTCAAGAGACCCAGTACTTC
size: NA
V: TRBV5-6
D: TRBD1
J: TRBJ2-5

CDR3: CASSPRAVINEQFF
DNA: TGTGCCAGCTCACCACGGGCAGTTATCAATGAGCAGTTCTTC
size: NA
V: TRBV18
D: NA
J: TRBJ2-1

CDR3: CASSVDLRNEQFF
DNA: TGTGCCAGCAGCGTCGACCTTCGGAATGAGCAGTTCTTC
size: many
V: TRBV9
D: NA
J: TRBJ2-1

CDR3: CATHHPRGQTNEKLFF
DNA: TGTGCCACCCACCACCCTCGGGGCCAAACTAATGAAAAACTGTTTTTT
size: NA
V: TRBV19
D: NA
J: TRBJ1-4

CDR3: CASSQGGLAGGNEQFF
DNA: TGTGCCAGCAGCCAAGGGGGACTAGCGGGAGGAAATGAGCAGTTCTTC
size: NA
V: TRBV11-3
D: TRBD2
J: TRBJ2-1

CDR3: CASSAPSGKNIQYF
DNA: TGTGCCAGCAGTGCACCTAGCGGGAAAAACATTCAGTACTTC
size: NA
V: TRBV7-9
D: TRBD2
J: TRBJ2-4

CDR3: CASSPARGQGGTDTQYF
DNA: TGTGCCAGCAGTCCCGCAAGGGGACAGGGGGGCACAGATACGCAGTATTTT
size: many
V: TRBV6-6
D: TRBD1
J: TRBJ2-3

CDR3: CASSPRAPMSQHF
DNA: TGTGCCAGCAGCCCCAGGGCCCCTATGTCCCAGCATTTT
size: few
V: TRBV7-2
D: NA
J: TRBJ1-5

CDR3: CASSYFERQETQYF
DNA: TGTGCCAGCAGTTACTTTGAGCGGCAAGAGACCCAGTACTTC
size: NA
V: TRBV6-5
D: NA
J: TRBJ2-5

CDR3: CATSDTTRTDTQYF
DNA: TGTGCCACCAGTGATACGACTAGAACAGATACGCAGTATTTT
size: once
V: TRBV24-1
D: NA
J: TRBJ2-3

CDR3: CASRMTGRDEQFF
DNA: TGTGCCAGTAGAATGACAGGAAGGGATGAGCAGTTCTTC
size: NA
V: TRBV19
D: NA
J: TRBJ2-1

CDR3: CASSESGTSSPLHF
DNA: TGTGCCAGCAGTGAATCGGGGACAAGTTCACCCCTCCACTTT
size: NA
V: TRBV25-1
D: NA
J: TRBJ1-6

CDR3: CASSYSGTGDNQPQHF
DNA: TGTGCCAGCAGTTACTCCGGGACAGGGGACAATCAGCCCCAGCATTTT
size: NA
V: TRBV6-5
D: TRBD1
J: TRBJ1-5

CDR3: CASNPRTSEGDEQFF
DNA: TGTGCCAGCAATCCTAGGACTAGCGAGGGGGATGAGCAGTTCTTC
size: NA
V: TRBV6-5
D: TRBD2
J: TRBJ2-1

CDR3: CASSYGVGRPYEQYF
DNA: TGTGCCAGCAGCTACGGGGTCGGGAGGCCTTACGAGCAGTACTTC
size: NA
V: TRBV3-1/TRBV3-2
D: TRBD2
J: TRBJ2-7

CDR3: CASSFEPEERRGAVF
DNA: TGTGCCAGCTCCTTTGAACCAGAAGAGAGGAGGGGAGCTGTTTTT
size: NA
V: TRBV13
D: NA
J: TRBJ2-2

CDR3: CATQGARDTEAFF
DNA: TGTGCCACCCAGGGGGCAAGGGACACTGAAGCTTTCTTT
size: NA
V: TRBV15
D: TRBD1
J: TRBJ1-1

CDR3: CASSREGGTEGYTF
DNA: TGTGCCAGTAGTAGAGAGGGAGGGACAGAAGGCTACACCTTC
size: NA
V: TRBV19
D: TRBD1
J: TRBJ1-2

CDR3: CASSVATGFAKGRHYGYTF
DNA: TGTGCCAGCAGCGTAGCTACCGGCTTTGCAAAGGGCAGACACTATGGCTACACCTTC
size: NA
V: TRBV9
D: NA
J: TRBJ1-2

CDR3: CASSPRTSGGTDTQYF
DNA: TGTGCCAGCAGTCCCAGGACTAGCGGGGGGACGGATACGCAGTATTTT
size: NA
V: TRBV2
D: TRBD2
J: TRBJ2-3

CDR3: CASSLDVGLAFF
DNA: TGTGCCAGCAGCTTAGATGTAGGGTTGGCTTTCTTT
size: NA
V: TRBV7-9
D: NA
J: TRBJ1-1

CDR3: CASSSIKGGGTNTEAFF
DNA: TGTGCCAGCAGCTCTATCAAGGGGGGCGGTACGAACACTGAAGCTTTCTTT
size: NA
V: TRBV7-9
D: NA
J: TRBJ1-1

CDR3: CASSVARTSEEQFF
DNA: TGTGCCAGCAGCGTAGCTCGGACTAGCGAAGAGCAGTTCTTC
size: NA
V: TRBV9
D: TRBD2
J: TRBJ2-1